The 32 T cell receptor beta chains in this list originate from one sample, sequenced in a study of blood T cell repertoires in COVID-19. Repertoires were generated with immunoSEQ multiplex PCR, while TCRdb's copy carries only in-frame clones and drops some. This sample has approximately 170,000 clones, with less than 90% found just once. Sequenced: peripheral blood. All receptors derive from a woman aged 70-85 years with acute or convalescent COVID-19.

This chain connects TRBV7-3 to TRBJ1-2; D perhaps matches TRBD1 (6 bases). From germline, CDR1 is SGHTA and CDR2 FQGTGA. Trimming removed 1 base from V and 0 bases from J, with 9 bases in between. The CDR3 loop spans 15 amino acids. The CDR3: CASSLKGGPNYGYTF. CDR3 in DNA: TGTGCCAGCAGCTTAAAGGGGGGGCCTAACTATGGCTACACCTTC.

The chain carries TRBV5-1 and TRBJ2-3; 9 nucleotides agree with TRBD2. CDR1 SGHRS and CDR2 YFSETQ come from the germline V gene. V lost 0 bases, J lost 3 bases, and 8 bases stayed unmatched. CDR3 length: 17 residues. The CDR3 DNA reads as TGCGCCAGCAGCTTGGTGGTAGCGGGAGACATTACAGATACGCAGTATTTT. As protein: CASSLVVAGDITDTQYF.

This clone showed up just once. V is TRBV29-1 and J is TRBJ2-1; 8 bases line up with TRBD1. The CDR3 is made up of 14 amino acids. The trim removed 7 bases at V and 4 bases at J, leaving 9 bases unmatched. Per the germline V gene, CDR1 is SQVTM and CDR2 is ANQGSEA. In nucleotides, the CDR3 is TGCAGCGCTTACCGGGACAGGAAGTACAATGAGCAGTTCTTC. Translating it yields CSAYRDRKYNEQFF.

The CDR3: CASSESGLGSPLHF. The DNA for the CDR3 is TGTGCCAGCAGTGAATCAGGCCTGGGTTCACCCCTCCACTTT. The V gene is TRBV6-1, the J gene TRBJ1-6; D remains ambiguous. The CDR3 spans 14 residues. The germline gives CDR1 MNHNS, CDR2 SASEGT. V was pared by 2 bases and J by 9 bases, with 11 bases between.

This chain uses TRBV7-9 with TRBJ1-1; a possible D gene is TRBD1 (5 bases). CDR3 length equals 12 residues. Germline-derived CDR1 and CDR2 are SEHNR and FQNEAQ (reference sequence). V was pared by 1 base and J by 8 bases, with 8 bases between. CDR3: CASSLGAGEAFF. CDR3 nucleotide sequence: TGTGCCAGCAGCTTAGGGGCAGGGGAAGCTTTCTTT.

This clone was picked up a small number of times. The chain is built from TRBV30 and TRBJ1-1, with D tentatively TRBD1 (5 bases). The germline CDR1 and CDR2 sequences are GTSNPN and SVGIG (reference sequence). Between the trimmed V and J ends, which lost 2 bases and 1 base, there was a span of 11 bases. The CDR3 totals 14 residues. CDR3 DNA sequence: TGTGCCTGGAGTAGGGGTTGGCGGAACACTGAAGCTTTCTTT. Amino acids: CAWSRGWRNTEAFF.

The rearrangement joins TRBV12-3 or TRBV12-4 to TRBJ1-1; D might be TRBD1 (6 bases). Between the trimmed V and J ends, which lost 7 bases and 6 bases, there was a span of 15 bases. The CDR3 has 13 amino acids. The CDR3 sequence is CASTRVRGSEAFF. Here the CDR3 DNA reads TGTGCCAGCACCCGCGTCAGGGGCTCTGAAGCTTTCTTT.

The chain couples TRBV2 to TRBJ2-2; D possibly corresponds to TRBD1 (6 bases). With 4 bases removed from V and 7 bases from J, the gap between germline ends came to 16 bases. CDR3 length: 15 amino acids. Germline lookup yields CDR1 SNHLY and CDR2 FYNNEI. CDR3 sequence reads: CASSVWGRAVGELFF. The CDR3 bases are TGTGCCAGCAGTGTCTGGGGGCGCGCCGTCGGGGAGCTGTTTTTT.

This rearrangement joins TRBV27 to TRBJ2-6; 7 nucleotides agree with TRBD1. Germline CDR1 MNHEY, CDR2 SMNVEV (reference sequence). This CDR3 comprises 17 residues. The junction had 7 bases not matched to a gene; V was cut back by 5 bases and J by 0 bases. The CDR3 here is CASSVQGIGSGANVLTF. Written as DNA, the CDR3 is TGTGCCAGCAGTGTACAGGGGATCGGCTCTGGGGCCAACGTCCTGACTTTC. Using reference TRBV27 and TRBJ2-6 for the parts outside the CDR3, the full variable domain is EAQVTQNPRYLITVTGKKLTVTCSQNMNHEYMSWYRQDPGLGLRQIYYSMNVEVTDKGDVPEGYKVSRKEKRNFPLILESPSPNQTSLYFCASSVQGIGSGANVLTFGAGSRLTVL.

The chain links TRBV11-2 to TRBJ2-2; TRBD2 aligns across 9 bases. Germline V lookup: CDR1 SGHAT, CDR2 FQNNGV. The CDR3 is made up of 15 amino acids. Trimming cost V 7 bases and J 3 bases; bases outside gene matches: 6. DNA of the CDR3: TGTGCCAGCAAACCGGGACTAGCTTACACCGGGGAGCTGTTTTTT. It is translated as CASKPGLAYTGELFF. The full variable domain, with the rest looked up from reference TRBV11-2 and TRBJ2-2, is EAGVAQSPRYKIIEKRQSVAFWCNPISGHATLYWYQQILGQGPKLLIQFQNNGVVDDSQLPKDRFSAERLKGVDSTLKIQPAKLEDSAVYLCASKPGLAYTGELFFGEGSRLTVL.

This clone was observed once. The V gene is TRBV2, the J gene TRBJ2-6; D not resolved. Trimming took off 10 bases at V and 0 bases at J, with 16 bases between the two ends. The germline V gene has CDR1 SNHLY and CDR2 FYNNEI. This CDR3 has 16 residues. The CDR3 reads CATSSTNPSGANVLTF. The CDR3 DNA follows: TGTGCCACCTCTTCGACAAATCCCTCTGGGGCCAACGTCCTGACTTTC.

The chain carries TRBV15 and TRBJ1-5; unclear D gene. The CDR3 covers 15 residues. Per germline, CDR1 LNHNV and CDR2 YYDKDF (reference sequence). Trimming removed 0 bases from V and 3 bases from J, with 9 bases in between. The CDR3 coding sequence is TGTGCCACCAGCAGAGATCCCAGTCACAATCAGCCCCAGCATTTT. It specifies CATSRDPSHNQPQHF. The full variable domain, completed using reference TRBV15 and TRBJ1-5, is DAMVIQNPRYQVTQFGKPVTLSCSQTLNHNVMYWYQQKSSQAPKLLFHYYDKDFNNEADTPDNFQSRRPNTSFCFLDIRSPGLGDTAMYLCATSRDPSHNQPQHFGDGTRLSIL.

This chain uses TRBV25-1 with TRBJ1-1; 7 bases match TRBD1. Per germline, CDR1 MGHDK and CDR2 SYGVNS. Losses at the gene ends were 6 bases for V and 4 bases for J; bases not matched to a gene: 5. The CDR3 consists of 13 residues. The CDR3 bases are TGTGCCAGCAGAAGACAGGGAGGCACTGAAGCTTTCTTT. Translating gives CASRRQGGTEAFF.

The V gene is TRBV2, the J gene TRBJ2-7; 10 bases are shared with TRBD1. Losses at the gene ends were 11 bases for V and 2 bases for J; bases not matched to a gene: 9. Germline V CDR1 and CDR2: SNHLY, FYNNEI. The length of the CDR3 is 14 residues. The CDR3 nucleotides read TGTGCCTGTTATTTGGACAGGGGGGCCTACGAGCAGTACTTC. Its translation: CACYLDRGAYEQYF.

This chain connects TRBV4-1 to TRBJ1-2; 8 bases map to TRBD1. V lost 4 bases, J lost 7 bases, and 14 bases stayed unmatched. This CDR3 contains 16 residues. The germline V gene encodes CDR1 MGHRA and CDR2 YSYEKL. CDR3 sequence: CASSRTFGQGSVGYTF. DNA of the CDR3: TGCGCCAGCAGCCGAACCTTCGGACAGGGCTCGGTTGGCTACACCTTC.

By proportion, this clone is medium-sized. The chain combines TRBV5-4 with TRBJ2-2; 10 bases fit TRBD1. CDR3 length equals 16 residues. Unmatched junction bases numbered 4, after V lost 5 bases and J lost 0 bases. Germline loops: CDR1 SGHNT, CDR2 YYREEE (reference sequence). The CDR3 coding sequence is TGTGCCAGCAGGGCCGGGACAGGGGCGAACACCGGGGAGCTGTTTTTT. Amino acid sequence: CASRAGTGANTGELFF.

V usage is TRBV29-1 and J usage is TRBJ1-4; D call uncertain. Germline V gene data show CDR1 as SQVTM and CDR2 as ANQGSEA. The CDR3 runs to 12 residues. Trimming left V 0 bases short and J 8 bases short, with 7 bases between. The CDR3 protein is CSVEEGGEKLFF. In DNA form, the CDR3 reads TGCAGCGTTGAAGAGGGCGGGGAAAAACTGTTTTTT.

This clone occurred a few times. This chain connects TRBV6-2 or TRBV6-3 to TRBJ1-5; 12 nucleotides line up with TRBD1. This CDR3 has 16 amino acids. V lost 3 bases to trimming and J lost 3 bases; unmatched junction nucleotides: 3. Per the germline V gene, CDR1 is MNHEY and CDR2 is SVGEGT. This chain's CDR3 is CASSYGTGGTNQPQHF. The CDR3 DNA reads TGTGCCAGCAGTTATGGGACAGGGGGCACCAATCAGCCCCAGCATTTT.

CDR3 amino acids: CASRDRGHSPLHF. CDR3 nucleotides: TGTGCCAGCAGAGACAGGGGGCATTCACCCCTCCACTTT. The chain links TRBV28 to TRBJ1-6, with 10 bases identical to TRBD1. The trim removed 6 bases at V and 8 bases at J, leaving 1 base unmatched. Germline V gene lookup returns CDR1 MDHEN and CDR2 SYDVKM. There are 13 residues in the CDR3.

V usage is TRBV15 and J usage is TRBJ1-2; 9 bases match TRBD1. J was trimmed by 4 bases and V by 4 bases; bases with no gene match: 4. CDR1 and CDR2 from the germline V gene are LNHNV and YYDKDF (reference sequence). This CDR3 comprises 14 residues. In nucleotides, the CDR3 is TGTGCCACCAGCACGGACAGGGGAGGCTATGGCTACACCTTC. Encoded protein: CATSTDRGGYGYTF.

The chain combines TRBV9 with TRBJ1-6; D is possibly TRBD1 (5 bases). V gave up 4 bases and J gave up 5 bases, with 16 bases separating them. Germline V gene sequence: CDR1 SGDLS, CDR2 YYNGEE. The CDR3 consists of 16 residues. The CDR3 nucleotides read TGTGCCAGCAGCCCAACCCCCCGGGGGGATAATTCACCCCTCCACTTT. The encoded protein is CASSPTPRGDNSPLHF.

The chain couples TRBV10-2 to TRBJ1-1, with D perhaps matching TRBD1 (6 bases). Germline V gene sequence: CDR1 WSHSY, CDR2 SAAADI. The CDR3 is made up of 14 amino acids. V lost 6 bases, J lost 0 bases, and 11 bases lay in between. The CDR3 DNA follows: TGCGCCAGCAGGACGGGACACCTGAACACTGAAGCTTTCTTT. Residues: CASRTGHLNTEAFF.

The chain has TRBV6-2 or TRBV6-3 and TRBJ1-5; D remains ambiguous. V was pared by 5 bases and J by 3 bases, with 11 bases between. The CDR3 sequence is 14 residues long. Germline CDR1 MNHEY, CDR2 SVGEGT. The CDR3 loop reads CASSRWRDNQPQHF. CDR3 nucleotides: TGTGCCAGCAGTAGGTGGCGGGACAATCAGCCCCAGCATTTT.

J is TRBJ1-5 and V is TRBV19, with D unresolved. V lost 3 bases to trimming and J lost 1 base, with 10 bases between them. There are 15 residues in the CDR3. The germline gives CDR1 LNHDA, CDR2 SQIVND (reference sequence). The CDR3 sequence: CASSIGPWSNQPQHF. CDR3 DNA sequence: TGTGCCAGTAGTATCGGTCCCTGGAGCAATCAGCCCCAGCATTTT.

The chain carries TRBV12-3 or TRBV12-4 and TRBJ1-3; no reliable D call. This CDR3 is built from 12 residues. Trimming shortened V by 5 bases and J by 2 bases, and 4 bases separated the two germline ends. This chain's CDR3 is CASSAAGNTIYF. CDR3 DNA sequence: TGTGCCAGCAGTGCGGCTGGAAACACCATATATTTT.

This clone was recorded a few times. CDR3 sequence reads: CASRYEPGQVNSPLHF. The CDR3 nucleotides read TGCGCCAGCAGGTACGAGCCGGGACAGGTGAATTCACCCCTCCACTTT. This chain links TRBV5-1 with TRBJ1-6, with TRBD1 identical over 8 bases. The length of the CDR3 is 16 residues. J gave up 7 bases and V 5 bases, and 11 bases lay outside the gene matches. Per the germline V gene, CDR1 is SGHRS and CDR2 is YFSETQ.

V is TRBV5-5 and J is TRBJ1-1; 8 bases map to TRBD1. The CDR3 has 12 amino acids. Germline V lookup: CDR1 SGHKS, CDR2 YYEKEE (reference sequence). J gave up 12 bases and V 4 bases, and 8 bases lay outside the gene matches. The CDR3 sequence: CASSPGQGIPFF. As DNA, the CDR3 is TGTGCCAGCAGCCCCGGACAGGGTATACCTTTCTTT.

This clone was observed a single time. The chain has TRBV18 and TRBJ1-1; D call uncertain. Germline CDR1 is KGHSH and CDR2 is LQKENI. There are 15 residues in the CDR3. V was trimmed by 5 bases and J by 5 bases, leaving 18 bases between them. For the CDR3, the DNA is TGTGCCAGCTCATCCGTAGACGGAGGGTCGACTGAAGCTTTCTTT. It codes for CASSSVDGGSTEAFF.

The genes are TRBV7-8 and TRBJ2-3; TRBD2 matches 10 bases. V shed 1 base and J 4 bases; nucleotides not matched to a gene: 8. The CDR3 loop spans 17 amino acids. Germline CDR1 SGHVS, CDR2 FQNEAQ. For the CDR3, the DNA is TGTGCCAGCAGCTTAGGGTCTAGCGGGGGTAAGGCAGATACGCAGTATTTT. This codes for CASSLGSSGGKADTQYF.

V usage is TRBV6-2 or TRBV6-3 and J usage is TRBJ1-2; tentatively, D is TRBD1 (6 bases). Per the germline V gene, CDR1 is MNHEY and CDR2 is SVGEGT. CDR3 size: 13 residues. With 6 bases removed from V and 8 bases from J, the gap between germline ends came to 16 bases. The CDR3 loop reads CASSPRGGLGYTF. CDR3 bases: TGTGCCAGCAGCCCCCGGGGGGGGCTCGGCTACACCTTC.

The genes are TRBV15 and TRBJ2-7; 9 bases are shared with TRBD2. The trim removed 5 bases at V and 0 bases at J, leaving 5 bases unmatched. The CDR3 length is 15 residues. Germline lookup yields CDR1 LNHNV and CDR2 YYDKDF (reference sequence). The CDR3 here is CATSRRSGSSYEQYF. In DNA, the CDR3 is TGTGCCACCAGCCGCCGTAGCGGGAGCTCCTACGAGCAGTACTTC.

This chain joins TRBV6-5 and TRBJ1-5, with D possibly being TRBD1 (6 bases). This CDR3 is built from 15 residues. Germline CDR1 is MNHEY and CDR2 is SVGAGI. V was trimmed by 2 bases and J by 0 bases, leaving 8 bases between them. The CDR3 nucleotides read TGTGCCAGCAGTTACACAGGGAATAGCAATCAGCCCCAGCATTTT. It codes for CASSYTGNSNQPQHF.